This TCR beta chain emerged from a study of technical replicates of blood from several donors (dated by TCRdb to the late 2010s). Taken from cysteine to phenylalanine, the CDR3 has 13 residues. Only CDR3 DNA remains: 39 bases, in frame from the first base. The germline V gene supplies CDR1 SGHAT and CDR2 FQNNGV. V sheds 3 bases and J sheds 8 bases, leaving 11 bases between their ends. Points on this clone: Its antigen is still unknown. No qualities accompany the bases; no much larger clone lies one base away.

The receptor library was made with the immunoSEQ multiplex PCR assay. In its TCRdb copy, this immuneACCESS table keeps in-frame sequences only and misses some clones. Where compared with another copy, unresolved V genes explain less than half of these, and the others have no known cause. In all, the sample holds approximately 84,000 clones, and about 98% of those were seen once. Over 0.13% of the sample is held by the ten biggest clonotypes. Recombination connected TRBV11-2 to TRBJ2-1, with a tentative D gene TRBD2 over 6 matching bases. The receptor's source is a human donor in good health. Sequencing input: T cells isolated from PBMCs. CDR3 reads: CASSFGGDDEQFF. In nucleotide form, the sequence is TGTGCCAGCAGCTTCGGCGGGGACGATGAGCAGTTCTTC.